This TCR beta chain was sequenced for a study of T cell responses to AZD1222 COVID-19 vaccine. Profiling relied on immunoSEQ multiplex PCR, and the TCRdb table lists in-frame clones only, not all of them. The sample yields more than 100,000 clones, 65% to 90% seen once. Points from the study as a whole: White British people made up most donors, females outnumbered males, and clonal diversity was possibly underestimated. Sampled repertoires all dated from after the peak T cell response. Baseline seropositivity characterized only six AZD1222 recipients.

CDR3 length equals 18 residues. CDR1 is LNHDA and CDR2 is SQIVND in the germline V gene (reference sequence). Deletions cut 4 bases from V and 0 bases from J, with 22 bases between. Concerning this clone: Its antigen is as yet unknown.

V usage is TRBV19 and J usage is TRBJ2-7; TRBD2 is a possible D gene (7 bases). This material consisted of peripheral blood, taken 28 days after the second dose of the MenACWY control vaccine. The clonotype was recovered from an adult who received the MenACWY meningococcal vaccine as a control. This CDR3 reads CASSKFGRRDKLSYEQYV. CDR3 in DNA: TGTGCCAGTAGTAAATTCGGGAGGAGGGACAAACTCTCCTACGAGCAGTACGTC.